This T cell receptor (beta chain) was observed in a study of Graves' ophthalmopathy and Graves' hyperthyroidism. General study results and limits: As the model predicted ophthalmopathy progression, it achieved a sensitivity of 70.59% and a specificity of 72.22%.

CDR1 is SGHTA and CDR2 is FQGNSA in the germline V gene. Trimming shortened V by 1 base and J by 4 bases, and 11 bases separated the two germline ends. This CDR3 spans 14 amino acids. This clonotype was seen at least ten times. Its antigen is unknown. Amplification from RNA transcripts yielded the TCR beta CDR3 regions. Following a first-round RT-PCR that used HTBI primers, a second-round multiplex PCR was carried out. TCRdb ran MiXCR on the multiplex PCR reads and lists one entry per CDR3 protein. The data hold roughly 350,000 distinct CDR3 sequences, with roughly 15% observed a single time. The sample comprised peripheral blood. The chain links TRBV7-2 to TRBJ2-7; no clear D. This TCR was sampled from an adult woman with stable Graves' hyperthyroidism. CDR3 coding DNA: TGTGCCAGCAGCTTAGGTGCGAACCCTTACGAGCAGTACTTC. This codes for CASSLGANPYEQYF.